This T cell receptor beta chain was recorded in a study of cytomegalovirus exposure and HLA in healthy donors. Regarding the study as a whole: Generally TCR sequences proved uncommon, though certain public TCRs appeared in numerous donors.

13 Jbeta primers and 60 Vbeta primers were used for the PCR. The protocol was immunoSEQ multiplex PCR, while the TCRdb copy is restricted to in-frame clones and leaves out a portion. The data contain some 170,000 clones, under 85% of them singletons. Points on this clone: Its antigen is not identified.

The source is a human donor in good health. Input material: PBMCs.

The CDR3 here is CAISESKGLFNYGYTF. The CDR3 DNA sequence: TGTGCCATCAGTGAGTCGAAGGGGCTTTTTAACTATGGCTACACCTTC. The J gene is TRBJ1-2, the V gene TRBV10-3; tentative D call: TRBD1 (5 bases). V lost 0 bases and J 1 base, leaving 12 bases between the germline ends. CDR1 ENHRY and CDR2 SYGVKD come from the germline V gene. The CDR3 covers 16 residues.